Shown below are 9 T cell receptor beta chains from a single sample sequenced in a study of T cells after yellow fever vaccination. Via MiXCR, TCRdb re-called the 5' RACE reads, giving one row per CDR3 protein. The sample carries around 590,000 distinct CDR3 sequences, roughly an eighth recorded once. Sequencing was performed on PBMCs, taken on the day of the yellow fever booster vaccination. All receptors come from a man under 40 who received the YFV17D yellow fever vaccine.

The rearrangement links TRBV28 to TRBJ2-1; 9 bases are shared with TRBD2. Trimming cost V 10 bases and J 8 bases; bases outside gene matches: 18. The CDR3 extends over 16 amino acids. The germline V gene encodes CDR1 MDHEN and CDR2 SYDVKM. CDR3 loop: CATSRGGRGYRDEQFF. The DNA of the CDR3 is TGTGCCACCTCACGGGGCGGGAGGGGGTACCGGGATGAGCAGTTCTTC.

This clonotype was recorded a few times. The CDR3 sequence is CASTGRTGELFF. The CDR3 nucleotides are TGTGCCAGCACTGGTCGGACCGGGGAGCTGTTTTTT. This chain uses TRBV6-5 with TRBJ2-2, with D unresolved. The CDR3 has 12 residues. The V and J ends lost 7 bases and 5 bases respectively, with 8 bases between them. In germline, CDR1 is MNHEY, CDR2 SVGAGI.

The V call is TRBV20-1, the J call TRBJ2-5; D call uncertain. The CDR3 covers 10 residues. The V and J ends lost 5 bases and 2 bases respectively, with 3 bases between them. Germline CDR1 is DFQATT and CDR2 is SNEGSKA (reference sequence). In DNA, the CDR3 is TGCAGTGCTTGGCAAGAGACCCAGTACTTC. Protein product: CSAWQETQYF.

CDR3 amino acids: CSASIPGPPSTNEKLFF. The CDR3 DNA is TGCAGTGCTAGTATCCCAGGGCCACCTTCAACTAATGAAAAACTGTTTTTT. The chain couples TRBV20-1 to TRBJ1-4; possible D gene TRBD1, 5 bases. This CDR3 is 17 amino acids long. Germline CDR1 DFQATT, CDR2 SNEGSKA (reference sequence). Deletions cut 3 bases from V and 0 bases from J, with 17 bases between.

The table lists this clonotype with a few counts. This chain uses TRBV7-9 with TRBJ2-3, with TRBD2 matching over 7 bases. The CDR3 is 16 residues long. The V gene end was trimmed by 5 bases and the J gene end by 0 bases; junction bases not matched to a gene: 8. Looked up from germline, CDR1 is SEHNR and CDR2 is FQNEAQ (reference sequence). CDR3 nucleotide sequence: TGTGCCAGCAGCGTCGGCCTAGCGGCTAGCACAGATACGCAGTATTTT. Its translation is CASSVGLAASTDTQYF.

There are a few counts of this clonotype. The chain employs TRBV4-3 and TRBJ2-1; no definite D call. CDR3 length: 14 residues. Trimming took 4 bases from V and 4 from J, leaving 11 bases between them. The germline gives CDR1 LGHNA, CDR2 YSLEER. DNA of the CDR3: TGCGCCAGCAGCCCCTCAGCCCTATACAATGAGCAGTTCTTC. This sequence encodes CASSPSALYNEQFF.

The rearrangement joins TRBV21-1 to TRBJ2-2; no DNA check was done on the table's D call, TRBD2. TRBV21-1 is assigned pseudogene status. This CDR3 spans 17 amino acids. CDR3 loop: CASSTPTSGRSPGELFF. CDR3 DNA sequence: TGTGCCAGCAGCACCCCAACTAGCGGGAGGTCCCCCGGGGAGCTGTTTTTT.

This clonotype was seen a few times. V usage is TRBV20-1 and J usage is TRBJ2-1, with D perhaps being TRBD1 or TRBD2 (5 bases each). The CDR3 has 14 amino acids. Trimming pared 5 bases from V and 1 base from J, leaving 12 bases between. Germline CDR1 is DFQATT and CDR2 is SNEGSKA (reference sequence). CDR3 sequence: CSAPKGTSYNEQFF. CDR3 nucleotide sequence: TGCAGTGCTCCTAAGGGGACGTCCTACAATGAGCAGTTCTTC.

V and J are TRBV4-3 and TRBJ1-5; TRBD1 matches at 12 bases. Germline V gene sequence: CDR1 LGHNA, CDR2 YSLEER. The ends lost 1 base at V and 0 bases at J; junction bases unmatched: 10. The CDR3 sequence is 20 residues long. CDR3 bases: TGCGCCAGCAGCCAAGTTTGGGACAGGGGGCCAGAATATAGCAATCAGCCCCAGCATTTT. Translating gives CASSQVWDRGPEYSNQPQHF.